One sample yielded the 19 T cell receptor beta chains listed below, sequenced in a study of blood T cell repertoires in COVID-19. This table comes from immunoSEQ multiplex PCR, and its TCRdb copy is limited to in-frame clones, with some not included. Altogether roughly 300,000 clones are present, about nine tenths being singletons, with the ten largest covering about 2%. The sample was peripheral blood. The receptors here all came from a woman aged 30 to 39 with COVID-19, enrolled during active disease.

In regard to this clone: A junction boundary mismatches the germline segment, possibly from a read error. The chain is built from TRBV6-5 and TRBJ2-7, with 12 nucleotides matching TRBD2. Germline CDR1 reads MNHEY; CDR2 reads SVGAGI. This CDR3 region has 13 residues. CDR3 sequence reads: CASSLLAGGLTVF. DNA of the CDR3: TGTGCCAGCAGTTTACTAGCGGGGGGCCTCACGGTCTTC.

The CDR3 region is CASSPGLLNQPQHF. CDR3 bases: TGTGCCAGCAGCCCGGGACTGCTTAATCAGCCCCAGCATTTT. The rearrangement joins TRBV3-1 (or the pseudogene TRBV3-2) to TRBJ1-5; D is possibly TRBD1 (5 bases). The CDR3 covers 14 residues. The germline V gene encodes CDR1 LGHDT and CDR2 YNNKEL (reference sequence). V was shortened by 4 bases and J by 4 bases, with 11 bases between the two germline ends.

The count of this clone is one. The CDR3 loop reads CASSRSPGQASQFTF. The CDR3 region has the DNA TGTGCCAGCAGCCGGTCCCCGGGACAGGCTTCCCAATTCACCTTC. The chain couples TRBV28 to TRBJ1-2; TRBD1 agrees at 8 bases. CDR3 size: 15 residues. Germline trimming cut 6 bases from V and 13 bases from J; bases unmatched to any gene: 19. In germline, CDR1 is MDHEN, CDR2 SYDVKM.

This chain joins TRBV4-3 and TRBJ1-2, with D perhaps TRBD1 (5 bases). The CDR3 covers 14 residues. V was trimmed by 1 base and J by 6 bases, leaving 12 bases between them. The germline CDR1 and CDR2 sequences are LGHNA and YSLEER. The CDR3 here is CASSQGPGEHGYTF. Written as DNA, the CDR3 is TGCGCCAGCAGCCAAGGTCCGGGGGAGCATGGCTACACCTTC.

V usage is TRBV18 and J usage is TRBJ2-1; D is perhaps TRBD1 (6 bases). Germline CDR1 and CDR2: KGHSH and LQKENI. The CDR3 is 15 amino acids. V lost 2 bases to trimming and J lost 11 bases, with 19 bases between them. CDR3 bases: TGTGCCAGCTCACCAGCGGCAGGGGCGGGCTCGAAGCAGTTCTTC. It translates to CASSPAAGAGSKQFF.

The CDR3: CATSRASGGSNEQFF. The CDR3 DNA reads TGTGCCACCAGCAGAGCCAGCGGGGGATCCAATGAGCAGTTCTTC. V is TRBV15 and J is TRBJ2-1; 8 positions match TRBD2. This CDR3 is built from 15 residues. Germline V lookup: CDR1 LNHNV, CDR2 YYDKDF (reference sequence). V dropped 1 base and J dropped 6; count of bases not matched to a gene: 5.

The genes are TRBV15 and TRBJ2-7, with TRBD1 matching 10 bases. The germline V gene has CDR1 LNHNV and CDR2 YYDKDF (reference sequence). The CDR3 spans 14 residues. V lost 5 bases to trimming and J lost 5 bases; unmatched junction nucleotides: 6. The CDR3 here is CATSSGTGEDEQYF. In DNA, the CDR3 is TGTGCCACCAGCTCCGGGACAGGGGAAGACGAGCAGTACTTC.

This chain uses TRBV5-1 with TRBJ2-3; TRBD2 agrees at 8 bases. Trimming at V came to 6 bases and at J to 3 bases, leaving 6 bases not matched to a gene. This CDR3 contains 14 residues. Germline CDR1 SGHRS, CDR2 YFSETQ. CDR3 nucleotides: TGCGCCAGCAACCTTGGCGGGGGGACAGATACGCAGTATTTT. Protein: CASNLGGGTDTQYF.

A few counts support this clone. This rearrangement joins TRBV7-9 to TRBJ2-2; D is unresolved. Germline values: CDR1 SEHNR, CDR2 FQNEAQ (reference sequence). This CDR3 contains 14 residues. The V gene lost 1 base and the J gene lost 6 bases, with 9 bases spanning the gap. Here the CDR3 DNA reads TGTGCCAGCAGCTTAGATCTGAGCCCCGGGGAGCTGTTTTTT. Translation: CASSLDLSPGELFF. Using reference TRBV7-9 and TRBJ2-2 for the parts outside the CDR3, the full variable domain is DTGVSQNPRHKITKRGQNVTFRCDPISEHNRLYWYRQTLGQGPEFLTYFQNEAQLEKSRLLSDRFSAERPKGSFSTLEIQRTEQGDSAMYLCASSLDLSPGELFFGEGSRLTVL.

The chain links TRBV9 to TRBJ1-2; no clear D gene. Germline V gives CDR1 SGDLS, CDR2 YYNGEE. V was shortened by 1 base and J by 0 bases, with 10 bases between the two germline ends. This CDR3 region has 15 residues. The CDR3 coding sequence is TGTGCCAGCAGCGTACTCGGGGTGTCTAACTATGGCTACACCTTC. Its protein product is CASSVLGVSNYGYTF.

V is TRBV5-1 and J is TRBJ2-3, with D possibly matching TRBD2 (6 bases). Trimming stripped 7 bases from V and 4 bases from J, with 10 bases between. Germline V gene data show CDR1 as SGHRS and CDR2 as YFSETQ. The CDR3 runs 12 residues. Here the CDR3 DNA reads TGCGCCAGCCGCGGGGCCGCAGATACGCAGTATTTT. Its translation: CASRGAADTQYF.

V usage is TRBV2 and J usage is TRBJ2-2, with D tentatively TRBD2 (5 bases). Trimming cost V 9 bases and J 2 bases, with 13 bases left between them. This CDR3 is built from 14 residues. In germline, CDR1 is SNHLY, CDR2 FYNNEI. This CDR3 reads CASKPGRNTGELFF. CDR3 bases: TGTGCCAGTAAACCGGGGAGAAACACCGGGGAGCTGTTTTTT.

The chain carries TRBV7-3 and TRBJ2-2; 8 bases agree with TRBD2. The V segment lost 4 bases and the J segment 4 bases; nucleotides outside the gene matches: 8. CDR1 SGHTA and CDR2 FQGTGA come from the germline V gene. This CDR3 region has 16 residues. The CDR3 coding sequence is TGTGCCAGCAGCTCCCCCGGGGGGGCCGTCACCGGGGAGCTGTTTTTT. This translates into CASSSPGGAVTGELFF.

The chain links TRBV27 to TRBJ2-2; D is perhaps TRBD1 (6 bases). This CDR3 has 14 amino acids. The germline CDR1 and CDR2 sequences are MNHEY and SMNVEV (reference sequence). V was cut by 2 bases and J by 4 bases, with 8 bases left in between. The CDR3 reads CASSLTGSTGELFF. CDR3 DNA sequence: TGTGCCAGCAGTTTAACAGGGAGCACCGGGGAGCTGTTTTTT.

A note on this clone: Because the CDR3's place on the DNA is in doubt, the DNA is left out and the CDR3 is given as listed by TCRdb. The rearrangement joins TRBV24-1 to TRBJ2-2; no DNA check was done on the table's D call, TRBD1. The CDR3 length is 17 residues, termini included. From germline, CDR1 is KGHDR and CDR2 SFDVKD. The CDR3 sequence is CATSDFGPGPNTGELFF.

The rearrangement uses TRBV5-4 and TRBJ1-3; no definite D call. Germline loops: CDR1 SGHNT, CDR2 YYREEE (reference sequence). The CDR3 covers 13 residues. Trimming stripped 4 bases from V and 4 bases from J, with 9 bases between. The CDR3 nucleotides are TGTGCCAGCAGCCTTAGATACGGAAACACCATATATTTT. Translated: CASSLRYGNTIYF.

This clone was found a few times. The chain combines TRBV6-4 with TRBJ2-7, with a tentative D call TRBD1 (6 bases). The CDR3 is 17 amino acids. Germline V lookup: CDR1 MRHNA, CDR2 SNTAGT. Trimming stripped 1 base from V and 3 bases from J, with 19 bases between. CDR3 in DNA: TGTGCCAGCAGTGACTGTCACAGGGTCCCCTGTTACTACGAGCAGTACGTC. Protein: CASSDCHRVPCYYEQYV.

The CDR3 loop is CAWSVQSGGNQPQHF. DNA of the CDR3: TGTGCCTGGAGTGTACAAAGCGGCGGCAATCAGCCCCAGCATTTT. The chain carries TRBV30 and TRBJ1-5; D gene ambiguous. The CDR3 has 15 residues. Germline V gives CDR1 GTSNPN, CDR2 SVGIG (reference sequence). V lost 0 bases, J lost 2 bases, and 11 bases lay in between.

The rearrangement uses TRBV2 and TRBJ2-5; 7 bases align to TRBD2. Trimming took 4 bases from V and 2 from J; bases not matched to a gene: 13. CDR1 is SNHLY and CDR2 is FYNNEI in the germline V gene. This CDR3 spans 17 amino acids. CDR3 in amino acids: CASSVYVFGGEQETQYF. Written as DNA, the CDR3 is TGTGCCAGCAGTGTTTACGTGTTTGGGGGGGAACAAGAGACCCAGTACTTC. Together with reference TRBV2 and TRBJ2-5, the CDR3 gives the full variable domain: EPEVTQTPSHQVTQMGQEVILRCVPISNHLYFYWYRQILGQKVEFLVSFYNNEISEKSEIFDDQFSVERPDGSNFTLKIRSTKLEDSAMYFCASSVYVFGGEQETQYFGPGTRLLVL.